Listed below are T cell receptor beta chains from one sample, sequenced in a study of T cells in Graves' hyperthyroidism and ophthalmopathy. Using its own MiXCR run on the multiplex PCR reads, TCRdb lists one record per CDR3 protein. The data hold about 710,000 distinct CDR3 sequences, with around 17% observed a single time. Sequencing was performed on blood. Receptors were obtained from a young man with Graves' hyperthyroidism. CDR3s include the opening cysteine and the closing phenylalanine or tryptophan. A D gene is named only where the DNA matches it firmly. The listing skips clone size in some rows; elsewhere it reads once, few, many or a size class.

TRBV29-1,.,many,TRBJ2-1,CRTSRDRDNEQFF,TGCAGAACCAGCCGGGACCGAGACAATGAGCAGTTCTTC
TRBV28,.,many,TRBJ2-1,CASRLSGPYNEQFF,TGTGCCAGCAGACTTAGCGGACCCTACAATGAGCAGTTCTTC
TRBV10-1,TRBD1,many,TRBJ2-1,CASSLDRQYNEQFF,TGCGCCAGCAGTCTGGACAGGCAGTACAATGAGCAGTTCTTC
TRBV29-1,.,.,TRBJ2-7,CSVEGDTSYEQYF,TGCAGCGTTGAAGGGGACACGTCCTACGAGCAGTACTTC
TRBV10-3,TRBD2,many,TRBJ2-1,CAISEPSGRVNEQFF,TGTGCCATCAGTGAGCCTAGCGGGAGGGTCAATGAGCAGTTCTTC
TRBV11-3,.,many,TRBJ2-5,CASSLGQNPLETQYF,TGTGCCAGCAGCTTAGGACAGAACCCTTTAGAGACCCAGTACTTC
TRBV7-9,TRBD1,.,TRBJ2-5,CASSLDPLGQVAETQYF,TGTGCCAGCAGCTTAGATCCCTTGGGACAGGTTGCTGAGACCCAGTACTTC
TRBV2,.,.,TRBJ1-2,CASSEEWAGGNYGYTF,TGTGCCAGCAGTGAAGAGTGGGCTGGCGGTAACTATGGCTACACCTTC
TRBV20-1,.,.,TRBJ2-1,CSASRTAGSYNEQFF,TGCAGTGCTAGCCGGACGGCGGGCTCCTACAATGAGCAGTTCTTC
TRBV19,.,.,TRBJ1-1,CASRTLLPGRTEAFF,TGTGCCAGTAGAACCCTCCTTCCAGGGAGAACTGAAGCTTTCTTT
TRBV28,.,many,TRBJ1-2,CASSLYRGPYGYTF,TGTGCCAGCAGTTTATATCGCGGCCCCTATGGCTACACCTTC
TRBV20-1,TRBD1,few,TRBJ2-2,CSVPPRTGINTGELFF,TGCAGTGTTCCCCCCAGGACAGGGATTAACACCGGGGAGCTGTTTTTT
TRBV4-2,.,few,TRBJ2-7,CASSLTGDGAYEQYF,TGTGCCAGCAGCCTGACTGGAGATGGGGCCTACGAGCAGTACTTC
TRBV18,.,many,TRBJ1-3,CASSPTTVSGNTIYF,TGTGCCAGCTCACCAACGACGGTCTCTGGAAACACCATATATTTT
TRBV24-1,.,few,TRBJ2-3,CATSPMGEKDTDTQYF,TGTGCCACCAGTCCGATGGGGGAGAAGGACACAGATACGCAGTATTTT
TRBV29-1,TRBD1,.,TRBJ2-3,CSVDGDRGQLTDTQYF,TGCAGCGTTGATGGCGACAGGGGGCAGCTTACAGATACGCAGTATTTT
TRBV3-1,TRBD1,.,TRBJ2-7,CASSGRTGDYKEQYF,TGTGCCAGCAGCGGCCGCACAGGGGATTATAAGGAGCAGTACTTC
TRBV30,.,many,TRBJ2-7,CAWSTAGYEQYF,TGTGCCTGGAGTACCGCCGGCTACGAGCAGTACTTC
TRBV7-3,TRBD2,few,TRBJ2-1,CASSLWSGGSSYNEQFF,TGTGCCAGCAGCTTATGGTCGGGCGGGAGTTCCTACAATGAGCAGTTCTTC
TRBV18,.,many,TRBJ2-7,CASSGSDIYEQYF,TGTGCCAGCTCCGGATCTGATATCTACGAGCAGTACTTC
TRBV4-3,TRBD2,.,TRBJ2-1,CASGLAGGSRNEQFF,TGCGCCAGCGGTCTAGCGGGAGGTTCTAGGAATGAGCAGTTCTTC
TRBV28,.,few,TRBJ1-5,CASSPPREFNSNQPQHF,TGTGCCAGCAGTCCCCCTCGAGAGTTCAATAGCAATCAGCCCCAGCATTTT
TRBV5-1,.,many,TRBJ1-1,CASSLGGIGGGTEAFF,TGCGCCAGCAGCTTGGGCGGGATCGGCGGGGGCACTGAAGCTTTCTTT
TRBV30,TRBD2,.,TRBJ2-1,CASWWAGGQSGGEQFF,TGTGCCTCCTGGTGGGCGGGAGGCCAATCGGGTGGTGAGCAGTTCTTC
TRBV5-1,TRBD1,many,TRBJ1-1,CASSLNRGSTEAFF,TGCGCCAGCAGCTTGAACAGGGGAAGCACTGAAGCTTTCTTT
TRBV6-5,.,few,TRBJ2-7,CASSYGGGEQYF,TGTGCCAGCAGTTACGGGGGAGGCGAGCAGTACTTC
TRBV7-2,TRBD1,many,TRBJ2-5,CASSLMRGRETQYF,TGTGCCAGCAGCTTGATGAGGGGGCGCGAGACCCAGTACTTC
TRBV5-6,TRBD1,many,TRBJ1-5,CASSQGTATQPQHF,TGTGCCAGCAGCCAAGGGACAGCCACGCAGCCCCAGCATTTT
TRBV4-2,.,.,TRBJ1-1,CASSQGAGVSTEAFF,TGTGCCAGCAGCCAAGGGGCAGGGGTTAGCACTGAAGCTTTCTTT
TRBV5-4,TRBD1,many,TRBJ2-7,CASSLGQGGVEQYF,TGTGCCAGCAGCTTGGGACAGGGGGGGGTCGAGCAGTACTTC
TRBV19,TRBD1,few,TRBJ1-5,CASSIPGGQPQHF,TGTGCCAGTAGTATTCCAGGGGGTCAGCCCCAGCATTTT
TRBV6-1,TRBD1,.,TRBJ2-2,CASSGRQGADTGELFF,TGTGCCAGCAGTGGGAGACAGGGGGCGGACACCGGGGAGCTGTTTTTT
TRBV28,TRBD2,many,TRBJ2-3,CASSSGGVDSDTQYF,TGTGCCAGCAGCTCGGGGGGGGTAGACTCAGATACGCAGTATTTT
TRBV6-4,.,.,TRBJ2-1,CASSYLRDNEQFF,TGTGCCAGCAGTTACTTGCGGGATAATGAGCAGTTCTTC
TRBV7-6,TRBD2,few,TRBJ2-2,CASSLAAGRDTGELFF,TGTGCCAGCAGCTTAGCAGCGGGGCGGGATACCGGGGAGCTGTTTTTT
TRBV28,.,.,TRBJ2-7,CASREGGEQYF,TGTGCCAGCCGAGAGGGGGGGGAGCAGTACTTC
TRBV6-1,.,few,TRBJ1-5,CASSAETKPQHF,TGTGCCAGCAGTGCCGAGACTAAGCCCCAGCATTTT
TRBV20-1,.,many,TRBJ1-1,CSAKSGHSNTEAFF,TGCAGTGCGAAAAGTGGGCACTCGAACACTGAAGCTTTCTTT
TRBV10-3,.,.,TRBJ2-1,CAISVQKDNEQFF,TGTGCCATCAGTGTCCAGAAAGACAATGAGCAGTTCTTC
TRBV19,.,.,TRBJ2-3,CASSIRDSLTDTQYF,TGTGCCAGTAGTATCCGGGACTCCCTCACAGATACGCAGTATTTT
TRBV29-1,.,.,TRBJ2-5,CSVHRGGVQETQYF,TGCAGCGTACACAGGGGAGGGGTACAAGAGACCCAGTACTTC
TRBV9,.,.,TRBJ2-2,CASSAPGQTNTGELFF,TGTGCCAGCAGCGCCCCTGGGCAGACGAACACCGGGGAGCTGTTTTTT
TRBV2,TRBD2,many,TRBJ2-7,CANPGGAGYEQYF,TGTGCCAACCCGGGAGGGGCTGGGTACGAGCAGTACTTC
TRBV11-2,TRBD2,many,TRBJ2-2,CASSGLAGVSTGELFF,TGTGCCAGCAGCGGATTAGCGGGAGTGAGCACCGGGGAGCTGTTTTTT
TRBV6-1,.,few,TRBJ2-7,CASSYLEAAYYEQYF,TGTGCCAGCAGTTACCTGGAGGCCGCCTACTACGAGCAGTACTTC